This T cell receptor beta chain was found in a study of T cells in Graves' hyperthyroidism and ophthalmopathy. The V and J ends lost 0 bases and 7 bases respectively, with 16 bases between them. From germline, CDR1 is SEHNR and CDR2 FQNEAQ (reference sequence). This CDR3 region has 16 residues. This clonotype has a count of ten or more. No ophthalmopathy progression within 18 months constituted stable Graves' hyperthyroidism. The PBMCs were sourced from fresh peripheral blood (around 9.9 ml). Amplification of TCR beta CDR3 regions used RNA as the template. HTBI primers were used for first-round RT-PCR of the TCR CDR3. Each CDR3 protein is one row after TCRdb ran MiXCR on the multiplex PCR reads. The table shows about 210,000 distinct CDR3 sequences, with roughly 18% occurring only once.

The sample consisted of blood. The sequence was collected from a man aged 50 or older with Graves' hyperthyroidism. The V and J genes are TRBV7-9 and TRBJ2-1, with D perhaps TRBD1 (6 bases). DNA for the CDR3: TGTGCCAGCAGCTTAGCCCAGGGGCCCTATGGGAATGAGCAGTTCTTC. Its protein is CASSLAQGPYGNEQFF. The full variable domain, completed using reference TRBV7-9 and TRBJ2-1, is DTGVSQNPRHKITKRGQNVTFRCDPISEHNRLYWYRQTLGQGPEFLTYFQNEAQLEKSRLLSDRFSAERPKGSFSTLEIQRTEQGDSAMYLCASSLAQGPYGNEQFFGPGTRLTVL.